This T cell receptor beta chain was observed in a study of persistence of HIV-infected CD4 T cells. The immunoSEQ assay was version 4, run in survey mode. The assay was immunoSEQ multiplex PCR, and TCRdb's table has in-frame clones only and misses some. The sample includes about 36,000 clones, more than 75% of them seen just once. Cells were stimulated with overlapping HIV-1 Gag 15-mer peptides. Sorted nonresponding memory CD4+ T cells were CD40L-negative, CD69-negative, CD45RO-high. For around 20 hours, CD8-depleted PBMCs received anti-CD28/CD49d costimulation, a CD40-blocking antibody and enfuvirtide. Trimming cost V 3 bases and J 1 base, with 16 bases left between them. The CDR3 totals 18 residues. Germline lookup yields CDR1 ENHRY and CDR2 SYGVKD. The study's findings and limits: Degenerate expanded CDR3beta sequences were enriched among CMV- and Gag-responding cells.

Regarding this clone: As yet, its antigen is unknown.

V gene TRBV10-3 combines with J gene TRBJ2-6; D is unclear. Sequencing was performed on cultured CD4+ T cells from PBMCs, taken from a patient who received antiretroviral therapy. The clonotype was recovered from an adult with HIV. The donor label of this sample is uncertain. The CDR3 DNA follows: TGTGCCATCAGTGAACTCTCCCCACGTCAGTCTGGGGCCAACGTCCTGACTTTC. Amino acid sequence: CAISELSPRQSGANVLTF.